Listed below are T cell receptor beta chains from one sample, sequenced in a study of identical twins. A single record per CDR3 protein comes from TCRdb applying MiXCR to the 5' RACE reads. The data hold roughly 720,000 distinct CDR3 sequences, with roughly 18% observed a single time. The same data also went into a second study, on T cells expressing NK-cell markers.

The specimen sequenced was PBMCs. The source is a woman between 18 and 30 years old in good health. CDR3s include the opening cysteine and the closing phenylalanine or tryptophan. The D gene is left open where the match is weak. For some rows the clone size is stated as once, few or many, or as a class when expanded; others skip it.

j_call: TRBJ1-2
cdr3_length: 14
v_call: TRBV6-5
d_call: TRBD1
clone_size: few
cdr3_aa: CASSYQTGFFGYTF
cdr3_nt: TGTGCCAGCAGTTACCAGACAGGGTTTTTCGGTTACACCTTC

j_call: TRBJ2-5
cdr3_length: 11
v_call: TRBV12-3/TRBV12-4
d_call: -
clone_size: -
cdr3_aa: CASAAQETQYF
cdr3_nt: TGTGCCAGCGCAGCGCAAGAGACCCAGTACTTC

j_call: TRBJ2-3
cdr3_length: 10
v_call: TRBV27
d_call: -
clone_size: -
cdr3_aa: CGSGSDTQYF
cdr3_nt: TGTGGTTCGGGGTCCGATACGCAGTATTTT

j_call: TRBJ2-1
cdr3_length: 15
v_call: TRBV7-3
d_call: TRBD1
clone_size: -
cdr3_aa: CASSLTGQGRDEQFF
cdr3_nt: TGTGCCAGCAGCTTAACGGGACAGGGGAGGGATGAGCAGTTCTTC

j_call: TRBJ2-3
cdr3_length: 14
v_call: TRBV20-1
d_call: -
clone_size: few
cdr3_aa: CSARRQGGLDTQYF
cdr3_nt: TGCAGTGCTCGCCGACAGGGAGGGCTGGATACGCAGTATTTT

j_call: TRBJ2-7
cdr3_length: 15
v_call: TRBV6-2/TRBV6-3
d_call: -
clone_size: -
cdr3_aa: CASSYSSIATYEQYF
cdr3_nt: TGTGCCAGCAGTTACTCGTCAATTGCCACCTACGAGCAGTACTTC

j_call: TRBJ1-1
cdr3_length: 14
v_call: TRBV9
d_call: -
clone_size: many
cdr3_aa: CASSPQQGGTEAFF
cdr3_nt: TGTGCCAGCAGCCCCCAGCAAGGGGGCACTGAAGCTTTCTTT

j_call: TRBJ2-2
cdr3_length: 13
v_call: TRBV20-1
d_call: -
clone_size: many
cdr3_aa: CSARDPKAGELFF
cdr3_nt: TGCAGTGCTAGAGATCCGAAGGCCGGGGAGCTGTTTTTT

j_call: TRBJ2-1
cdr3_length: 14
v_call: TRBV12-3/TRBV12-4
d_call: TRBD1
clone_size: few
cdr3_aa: CASSRGQGRNEQFF
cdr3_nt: TGTGCCAGCAGCCGTGGACAGGGTCGAAATGAGCAGTTCTTC

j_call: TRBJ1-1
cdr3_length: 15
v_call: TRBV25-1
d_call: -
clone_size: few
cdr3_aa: CASSVGAGAPSEAFF
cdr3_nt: TGTGCCAGCAGTGTCGGGGCAGGGGCCCCCTCCGAAGCTTTCTTT

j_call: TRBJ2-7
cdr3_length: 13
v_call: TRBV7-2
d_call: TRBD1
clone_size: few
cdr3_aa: CASNLGTGDEQYF
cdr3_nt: TGTGCCAGCAACTTGGGAACAGGGGATGAGCAGTACTTC

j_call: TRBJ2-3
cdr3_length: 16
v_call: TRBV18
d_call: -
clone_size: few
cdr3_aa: CASSPLQGTSTDTQYF
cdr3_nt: TGTGCCAGCTCACCACTCCAGGGGACTAGCACAGATACGCAGTATTTT

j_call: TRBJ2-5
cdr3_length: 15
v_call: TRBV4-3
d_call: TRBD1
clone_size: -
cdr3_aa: CASSPHRTGSETQYF
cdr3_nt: TGCGCCAGCAGCCCTCATCGGACAGGGTCAGAGACCCAGTACTTC

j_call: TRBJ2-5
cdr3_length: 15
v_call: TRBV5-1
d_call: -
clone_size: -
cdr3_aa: CASSLGLVGGETQYF
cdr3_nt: TGCGCCAGCAGCTTGGGACTAGTTGGAGGCGAGACCCAGTACTTC

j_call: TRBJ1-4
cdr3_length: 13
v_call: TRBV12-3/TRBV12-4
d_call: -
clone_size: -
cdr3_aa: CASSSGGREKLFF
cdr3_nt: TGTGCCAGCAGTTCCGGGGGTCGTGAAAAACTGTTTTTT

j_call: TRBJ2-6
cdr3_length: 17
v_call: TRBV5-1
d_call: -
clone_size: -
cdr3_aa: CASSLDGSSDGANVLTF
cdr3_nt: TGCGCCAGCAGCTTGGATGGTTCCTCGGACGGGGCCAACGTCCTGACTTTC

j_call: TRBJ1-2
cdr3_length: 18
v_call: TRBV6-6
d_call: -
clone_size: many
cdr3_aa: CASSYSSEVRPHFYGYTF
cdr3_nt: TGTGCCAGCAGTTACTCGAGTGAAGTGAGGCCACACTTCTATGGCTACACCTTC

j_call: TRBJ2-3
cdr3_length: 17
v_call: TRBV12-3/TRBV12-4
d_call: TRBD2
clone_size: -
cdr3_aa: CASSYHPGTSATDTQYF
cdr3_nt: TGTGCCAGCAGCTATCACCCCGGGACTAGTGCCACAGATACGCAGTATTTT

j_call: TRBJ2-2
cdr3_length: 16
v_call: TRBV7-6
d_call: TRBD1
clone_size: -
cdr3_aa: CASSLEATGGSGELFF
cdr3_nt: TGTGCCAGCAGCTTAGAGGCAACAGGGGGATCCGGGGAGCTGTTTTTT